This is a list of T cell receptor beta chains from one sample in a study of beta chain features in type 1 diabetes. Some clones are missing from TCRdb's copy, which holds only in-frame ones; the method was immunoSEQ multiplex PCR. The repertoire consists of 300,000 to 350,000 clones, with 14% occurring once and the leading ten covering approximately 6.7%. The sample consisted of central memory CD4+ T cells from blood. The receptors stem from a man aged 25 to 40 in good health. The conserved cysteine and the conserved F or W are not part of the CDR3 here.

cdr3_length j_call v_call cdr3_aa
13 TRBJ2-2 TRBV5-4 ASSLFSGSTGELF
12 TRBJ2-3 TRBV7-2 ASSRNSASPTQY
9 TRBJ1-2 TRBV29-1 SVQGYYGYT
13 TRBJ2-2 TRBV10-3 AISGQGPNTGELF
15 TRBJ2-5 TRBV28 ASSPPQGTGGSVTQY
14 TRBJ1-2 TRBV21-1 ASKWTGGPFFYGYT
14 TRBJ2-6 TRBV6-1 ASSEVRFSGANVLT
12 TRBJ2-5 TRBV5-1 ASSTGTAQETQY
13 TRBJ2-5 TRBV7-2 ASSSTSGGWETQY
10 TRBJ1-5 TRBV7-2 ASSLAFPGGH
11 TRBJ2-3 TRBV6-1 ASSRPPLATQY
14 TRBJ1-2 TRBV6-5 ASSSREALTDYGYT
12 TRBJ2-1 TRBV27 ASSYRDDNNEQF
11 TRBJ2-4 TRBV7-2 ASSTTPQNIQY
13 TRBJ1-6 TRBV5-1 ASSLSGQKNSPLH
9 TRBJ2-5 TRBV7-2 ASSSRRTQY
12 TRBJ2-2 TRBV7-9 ASSPTSATGELF
12 TRBJ2-2 TRBV7-8 ASGQRRVRGELF
13 TRBJ2-5 TRBV7-9 ASSQQTGARETQY
12 TRBJ2-7 TRBV6-1 ASSALDSPYEQY
12 TRBJ1-1 TRBV11-2 ASSLTGRNTEAF
13 TRBJ1-6 TRBV28 ASSGSDSYNSPLH
13 TRBJ2-7 TRBV7-2 ASRPNRVGSYEQY
14 TRBJ1-4 TRBV6-5 ASSNLPGQGNEKLF
15 TRBJ2-7 TRBV11-2 ASSLVGGNRATYEQY
13 TRBJ2-3 TRBV27 ASREGQLSTDTQY
11 TRBJ1-5 TRBV6-1 ASRTGVWQPQH
12 TRBJ2-7 TRBV15 ATSSDPGPYEQY
11 TRBJ2-3 TRBV18 ASSPSSGDTQY
10 TRBJ1-3 TRBV12-5 ASASTGNTIY
14 TRBJ2-1 TRBV11-2 ASSLSTASSYNEQF
11 TRBJ1-1 TRBV7-9 ASSLTLNTEAF
13 TRBJ1-3 TRBV5-6 ASSLGQGAGNTIY
9 TRBJ2-7 TRBV5-8 ASSFDYEQY
14 TRBJ2-1 TRBV5-1 ASSSGSGGLYNEQF
12 TRBJ2-2 TRBV5-1 ASKQQGGTGELF
13 TRBJ1-6 TRBV6-1 ASSLTSSYNSPLH
12 TRBJ2-1 TRBV5-6 ASSFTGTDRGQF
15 TRBJ2-3 TRBV7-2 ASSLAGTSGGAGTQY
12 TRBJ2-3 TRBV4-1 ASSLAGGRDTQY
9 TRBJ2-7 TRBV11-2 ASSISYEQY
12 TRBJ1-4 TRBV5-4 ASSLWGLDEKLF
12 TRBJ2-2 TRBV7-3 ASSPTTSPGELF
12 TRBJ2-7 TRBV18 ASSPWDRVDEQY